This T cell receptor beta chain was recovered during a study of blood T cell repertoires in COVID-19 (dated by TCRdb to between 2020 and 2021). For the wider study: Recovered participants in ImmuneRACE Cohort 3 were defined as having two consecutive negative NP/OP PCR tests, clearance from a healthcare professional, or resolution of symptoms. The material from the prospective study consisted of cDNA or gDNA derived from T cells, B-cell-depleted T cells, or PBMCs. The dataset comprised deeply sampled blood TCRbeta repertoires from subjects exposed to, actively infected with, or recovered from COVID-19. Where available, HLA class I and class II types were taken from metadata supplied by the sample provider and were not determined by assay-based typing. The repertoires were released in a freely available public database intended as a resource for research on the immune response to SARS-CoV-2. A de-identified subject ID, COVID-19 status, age in years and sex were almost always included in the sample metadata. Samples were obtained from the ongoing ImmuneRACE study (first 160 participants) and from over 1,000 subjects provided by 6 global collaborators. Samples from collaborators originated in the United States, Italy and Spain and spanned both the acute and convalescent phases of COVID-19.

The paper's findings and limits, for the study overall: The amount of clinical and demographic metadata varied by source and participant and was provided uncurated.

TCRbeta CDR3 regions were amplified from genomic DNA using the immunoSEQ Assay, a bias-controlled multiplex PCR. The paper's processing steps were these. The number of nucleated cells in each sample was estimated from the amplification of reference gene primers within the assay. To quantify the absolute abundance of each unique TCRbeta CDR3 rearrangement, sequence reads were collapsed and filtered. Productive Simpson clonality was computed per sample as the square root of Simpson's diversity index over productive rearrangements. TCRdb holds this immuneACCESS table with in-frame rearrangements only. Some clones are missing; in checked studies, unresolved V genes explain under half, and the rest has no known cause. The DNA was the basis for D and trimming; V, J and clone size are from that table. The sample table lists under 200,000 clones, 70% to 85% of them with a count of one. Together, the top ten hold 15% to 20% of the sample.

In regard to this clone: This clone's antigen is unknown. No quality values exist for individual bases; no much larger clone is one base distant.

CDR1 SEHNR and CDR2 FQNEAQ were looked up in the germline V gene (reference sequence). The CDR3, cysteine through phenylalanine, is 15 amino acids long. The DNA shown is the 45-base CDR3, in frame from base 1. V lost 1 base and J lost 1 base; the stretch between them is 8 bases long. In the prospective study, participants were roughly 18 to 89 years old, resided in 20 to 30 geographic areas of the United States, and were enrolled through a virtual design. In the prospective study, participants were assigned to cohorts based on the clinical history participants reported in a screening survey and a study questionnaire. Mobile phlebotomists in the prospective study collected whole blood, serum and a nasopharyngeal or oropharyngeal swab from every participant. Participants in the prospective study had the option to provide additional blood draws and questionnaires over a 2-month period. Before DNA extraction, blood samples from the prospective study were shipped at room temperature or frozen.

The sample consisted of PBMCs or T cells enriched from blood (not recorded which). The source of this sequence is a woman in her 70s in a cohort exposed to, infected with or recovered from COVID-19 (not recorded which). The chain is made from TRBV7-9 and TRBJ1-3; the D gene cannot be named for sure. The bases read TGTGCCAGCAGCTTAGGTCAGATTTCTGGAAACACCATATATTTT. Protein translation: CASSLGQISGNTIYF.